This TCR beta chain was recovered during a study of T cells in pancreatic ductal adenocarcinoma. Clones were sequenced by immunoSEQ multiplex PCR, and TCRdb holds only the in-frame ones, with some missing. The data show about 16,000 clones, approximately 89% seen once. Study-level results: Enrichment of CD45RO+ effector over naive T cells in tumors may bias clonality. Results skew toward the minority of patients with early-stage disease. Unique clonotypes were about 8.2-fold more numerous in blood than in tumor. Tumor and blood clonality did not differ significantly, about 0.11 versus 0.072.

V was cut by 3 bases and J by 2 bases, with 1 base left in between. The germline CDR1 and CDR2 sequences are MNHNY and SVGAGI (reference sequence). This CDR3 is 12 amino acids long. Surgery without prior neoadjuvant therapy was the treatment of the selected pancreatic ductal adenocarcinoma patients. Notes on this clone: The antigen is undetermined.

The material sequenced was PBMCs. The J gene is TRBJ2-2, the V gene TRBV6-6; no definite D call. The sequence was collected from a human donor with pancreatic ductal adenocarcinoma. The CDR3 reads CASSYNTGELFF. Here the CDR3 DNA reads TGTGCCAGCAGTTATAACACCGGGGAGCTGTTTTTT.